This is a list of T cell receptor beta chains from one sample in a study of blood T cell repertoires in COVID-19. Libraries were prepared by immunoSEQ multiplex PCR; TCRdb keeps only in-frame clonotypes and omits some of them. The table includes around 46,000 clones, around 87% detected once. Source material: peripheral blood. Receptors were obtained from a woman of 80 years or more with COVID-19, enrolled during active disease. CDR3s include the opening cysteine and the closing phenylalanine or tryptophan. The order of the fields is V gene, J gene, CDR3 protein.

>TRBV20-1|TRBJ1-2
CSGTGYYGYTF
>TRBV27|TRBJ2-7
CASSLLGGGYEQYF
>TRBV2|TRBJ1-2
CASSSDRGHGYTF
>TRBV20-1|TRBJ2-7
CSASRGRAGYEQYF
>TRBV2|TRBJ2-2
CASSLTSGGAPGELFF
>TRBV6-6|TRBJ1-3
CASRPTGANTIYF
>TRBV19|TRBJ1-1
CASSPRYRGKGTEAFF
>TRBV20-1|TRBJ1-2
CSIEGVGGYTF
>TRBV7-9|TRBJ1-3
CASSRGWTGPSGNTIYF
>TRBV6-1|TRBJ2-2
CASSEGFGLAGSSFTGELFF
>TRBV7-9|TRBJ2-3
CASSMTGSDTQYF
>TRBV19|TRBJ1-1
CASSRQGEFTEAFF
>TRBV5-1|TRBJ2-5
CASRNRGLGTLQETQYF
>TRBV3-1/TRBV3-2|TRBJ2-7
CASSQASGGPYEQYF
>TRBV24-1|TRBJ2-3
CATSDIGSGTDTQYF